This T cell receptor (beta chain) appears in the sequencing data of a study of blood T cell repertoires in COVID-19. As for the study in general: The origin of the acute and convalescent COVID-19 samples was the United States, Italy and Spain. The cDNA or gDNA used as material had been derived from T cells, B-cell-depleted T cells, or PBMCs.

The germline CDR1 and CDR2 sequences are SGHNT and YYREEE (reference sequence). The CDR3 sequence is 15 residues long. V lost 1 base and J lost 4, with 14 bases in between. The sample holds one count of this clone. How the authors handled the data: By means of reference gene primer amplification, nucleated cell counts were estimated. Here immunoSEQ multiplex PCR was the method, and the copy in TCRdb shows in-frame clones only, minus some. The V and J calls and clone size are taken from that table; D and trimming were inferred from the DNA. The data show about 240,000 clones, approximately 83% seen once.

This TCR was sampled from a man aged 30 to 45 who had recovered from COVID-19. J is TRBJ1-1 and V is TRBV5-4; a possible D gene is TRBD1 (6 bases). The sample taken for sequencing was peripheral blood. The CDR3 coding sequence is TGTGCCAGCAGCTTGAGCCTGGACAGTTCCACTGAAGCTTTCTTT. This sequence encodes CASSLSLDSSTEAFF. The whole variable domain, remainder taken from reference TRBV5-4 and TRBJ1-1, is ETGVTQSPTHLIKTRGQQVTLRCSSQSGHNTVSWYQQALGQGPQFIFQYYREEENGRGNFPPRFSGLQFPNYSSELNVNALELDDSALYLCASSLSLDSSTEAFFGQGTRLTVV.